These 29 T cell receptor beta chains came from one sample sequenced in a study of beta chain features in type 1 diabetes. All of the isolated RNA was reverse transcribed, so expressed TCRB transcripts were sequenced. Data came from immunoSEQ multiplex PCR; TCRdb stores just in-frame clones and leaves some out. There are roughly 150,000 clones in the sample; approximately 10% occur only once, and more than 0.45% lies in the top ten. General observations from the study: Among patients with Type 1 diabetes, TCRB CDR3s were moderately but significantly shorter in every one of the four CD4+ subsets.

For these TCRs, the target antigens are not known. The sample comprised central memory CD4+ T cells from blood. The receptors were gathered from a man aged 30 to 39 with type 1 diabetes.

This clone has only a few counts. The gene calls are TRBV29-1 and TRBJ2-6; maybe TRBD1 (5 bases). CDR1 SQVTM and CDR2 ANQGSEA come from the germline V gene. This CDR3 has 14 residues. Deletions cut 6 bases from V and 0 bases from J, with 9 bases between. CDR3 in amino acids: CSVKDSSGANVLTF. Written as DNA, the CDR3 is TGCAGCGTCAAAGACAGCTCTGGGGCCAACGTCCTGACTTTC.

The genes are TRBV7-2 and TRBJ2-2; 8 positions agree with TRBD2. Germline values: CDR1 SGHTA, CDR2 FQGNSA. V trimming: 5 bases; J trimming: 7 bases; junction bases outside the gene matches: 6. This CDR3 is built from 14 residues. CDR3 nucleotides: TGTGCCAGCAGCCCGAGACTAGCGAGCGGGGAGCTGTTTTTT. As protein: CASSPRLASGELFF.

This chain joins TRBV30 and TRBJ1-2; D gene ambiguous. Germline V gene lookup returns CDR1 GTSNPN and CDR2 SVGIG (reference sequence). V lost 5 bases and J 4 bases, leaving 11 bases between the germline ends. There are 12 residues in the CDR3. CDR3 in DNA: TGTGCCTGGGGAGGAGGTGTCTATGGCTACACCTTC. Protein product: CAWGGGVYGYTF.

This clone was seen a few times. V usage is TRBV28 and J usage is TRBJ1-2; 7 nucleotides align to TRBD1. The CDR3 contains 14 residues. Germline CDR1 and CDR2: MDHEN and SYDVKM. The trim removed 6 bases at V and 8 bases at J, leaving 12 bases unmatched. The CDR3 DNA sequence: TGTGCCAGCAGGACCGTTAGACAGGGTGGCGGCTACACCTTC. Translated: CASRTVRQGGGYTF.

In this sample, this clone turned up a few times. As DNA, the CDR3 is TGTGCCAGCAGTTCGACTAGCCGAACAACATACTACAATGAGCAGTTCTTC. It encodes CASSSTSRTTYYNEQFF. V gene TRBV28 combines with J gene TRBJ2-1, with 7 bases lining up with TRBD2. Per germline, CDR1 MDHEN and CDR2 SYDVKM. This CDR3 region has 17 residues. After removal of 4 bases from V and 3 bases from J, the junction contained 12 bases not matched to a gene.

This clone was observed a few times. The J gene is TRBJ2-1, the V gene TRBV5-1; TRBD1 aligns across 11 bases. The V and J ends lost 7 bases and 6 bases, in that order; junction bases with no gene match: 3. Germline CDR1 and CDR2: SGHRS and YFSETQ. The CDR3 totals 13 residues. The CDR3 spells CASQGQGANEQFF. The CDR3 nucleotides read TGCGCCAGCCAAGGACAGGGGGCCAATGAGCAGTTCTTC. The variable domain in full, with the rest retrieved from reference TRBV5-1 and TRBJ2-1, is KAGVTQTPRYLIKTRGQQVTLSCSPISGHRSVSWYQQTPGQGLQFLFEYFSETQRNKGNFPGRFSGRQFSNSRSEMNVSTLELGDSALYLCASQGQGANEQFFGPGTRLTVL.

This clone was detected only a few times. The chain couples TRBV18 to TRBJ1-5, with D hard to call. The V gene's germline CDR1 is KGHSH and CDR2 LQKENI. The CDR3 covers 15 residues. V lost 3 bases to trimming and J lost 2 bases, with 11 bases between them. The CDR3 loop reads CASSPNEGGNQPQHF. The CDR3 region has the DNA TGTGCCAGCTCACCGAATGAAGGAGGCAATCAGCCCCAGCATTTT.

This clone occurred a few times. The V call is TRBV6-6, the J call TRBJ2-7; 8 bases map to TRBD1. This CDR3 is built from 15 residues. Germline loops: CDR1 MNHNY, CDR2 SVGAGI (reference sequence). The trim removed 6 bases at V and 1 base at J, leaving 8 bases unmatched. This CDR3 is CASRPGTGSSYEQYF. CDR3 DNA: TGTGCCAGCAGACCCGGGACAGGTTCTTCCTACGAGCAGTACTTC.

The gene calls are TRBV7-9 and TRBJ2-5; D unclear. The CDR3 consists of 14 residues. Germline lookup yields CDR1 SEHNR and CDR2 FQNEAQ (reference sequence). Trimming cost V 3 bases and J 5 bases, with 13 bases left between them. CDR3 in amino acids: CASSFGLPPETQYF. The CDR3 DNA reads as TGTGCCAGCAGCTTTGGGCTCCCTCCGGAGACCCAGTACTTC.

The chain carries TRBV5-1 and TRBJ2-2, with no clear D. This CDR3 contains 15 residues. The V gene lost 0 bases and the J gene lost 4 bases, with 10 bases spanning the gap. Per the germline V gene, CDR1 is SGHRS and CDR2 is YFSETQ. Written as DNA, the CDR3 is TGCGCCAGCAGCTTGGATATCGCCGGCACCGGGGAGCTGTTTTTT. This codes for CASSLDIAGTGELFF.

The V call is TRBV4-3, the J call TRBJ1-2; 7 bases agree with TRBD1. V lost 4 bases to trimming and J lost 4 bases; unmatched junction nucleotides: 9. Per germline, CDR1 LGHNA and CDR2 YSLEER. The CDR3 is 15 residues long. The CDR3 region has the DNA TGCGCCAGCAGCCGCACGAGGGGGCTCGGCTATGGCTACACCTTC. This encodes CASSRTRGLGYGYTF.

The table lists this clone with a few counts. The rearrangement uses TRBV6-1 and TRBJ2-2; possible D gene TRBD1, 6 bases. Deletions cut 0 bases from V and 4 bases from J, with 12 bases between. The CDR3 is made up of 16 amino acids. In germline, CDR1 is MNHNS, CDR2 SASEGT. CDR3 coding DNA: TGTGCCAGCAGTGAAGCGCTTGGCAGGGGCACCGGGGAGCTGTTTTTT. Translating gives CASSEALGRGTGELFF.

This clone was seen only a few times. The J gene is TRBJ1-1, the V gene TRBV11-1; D is unclear. Germline V lookup: CDR1 SGHAT, CDR2 FQDESV (reference sequence). The CDR3 totals 11 residues. V shed 6 bases and J shed 7 bases, with 9 bases lying between them. The CDR3 loop reads CASRLEGEAFF. As DNA, the CDR3 is TGTGCCAGCAGATTGGAGGGTGAAGCTTTCTTT.

Note on this clone: Other DNA sequences from this sample encode an identical CDR3 as well. The chain has TRBV9 and TRBJ2-5; D is uncertain. CDR3 size: 12 residues. The V end lost 0 bases, the J end lost 5 bases, and 5 bases lay between the germline ends. Per germline, CDR1 SGDLS and CDR2 YYNGEE. The CDR3 is CASSVDRETQYF. CDR3 DNA sequence: TGTGCCAGCAGCGTAGATCGGGAGACCCAGTACTTC.

The CDR3 sequence: CASSGNRGNRGGYTF. The CDR3 DNA reads as TGTGCCAGCAGCGGGAACAGGGGTAATCGGGGGGGCTACACCTTC. J is TRBJ1-2 and V is TRBV5-4, with 7 bases lining up with TRBD1. The CDR3 contains 15 residues. Germline-derived CDR1 and CDR2 are SGHNT and YYREEE (reference sequence). The trim removed 4 bases at V and 8 bases at J, leaving 14 bases unmatched. The full variable domain, with the rest looked up from reference TRBV5-4 and TRBJ1-2, is ETGVTQSPTHLIKTRGQQVTLRCSSQSGHNTVSWYQQALGQGPQFIFQYYREEENGRGNFPPRFSGLQFPNYSSELNVNALELDDSALYLCASSGNRGNRGGYTFGSGTRLTVV.

The V call is TRBV6-1, the J call TRBJ2-3; the match to TRBD2 covers 10 bases. J was trimmed by 0 bases and V by 7 bases; bases with no gene match: 4. The CDR3 has 15 residues. Per germline, CDR1 MNHNS and CDR2 SASEGT. CDR3 sequence: CASTSGRLSTDTQYF. CDR3 DNA sequence: TGTGCCAGCACTAGCGGGAGACTGAGCACAGATACGCAGTATTTT.

This chain links TRBV5-5 with TRBJ1-5; 7 bases are a match to TRBD1. Germline V gene data show CDR1 as SGHKS and CDR2 as YYEKEE (reference sequence). V lost 4 bases to trimming and J lost 6 bases; unmatched junction nucleotides: 4. CDR3 length: 13 residues. The CDR3 loop reads CASSVDRAQPQHF. The CDR3 coding sequence is TGTGCCAGCAGCGTTGACAGGGCTCAGCCCCAGCATTTT.

This clone was seen a few times. This rearrangement joins TRBV18 to TRBJ2-3; possible D gene TRBD2, 5 bases. Germline CDR1 is KGHSH and CDR2 is LQKENI. V shed 2 bases and J shed 3 bases, with 9 bases lying between them. This CDR3 comprises 14 residues. The CDR3: CASSPSGITDTQYF. CDR3 nucleotide sequence: TGTGCCAGCTCACCATCGGGAATAACAGATACGCAGTATTTT.

This clone was recorded a few times. This chain uses TRBV2 with TRBJ2-1; D may be TRBD2 (5 bases). CDR1 is SNHLY, CDR2 FYNNEI, per germline. V lost 3 bases to trimming and J lost 9 bases, with 18 bases between them. The CDR3 loop spans 15 amino acids. The CDR3 protein is CASSEGRHPIGEQFF. The DNA for the CDR3 is TGTGCCAGCAGTGAGGGGAGACATCCTATCGGTGAGCAGTTCTTC.

This clone was seen only a few times. This chain links TRBV7-2 with TRBJ1-1; 7 positions agree with TRBD1. The CDR3 is 15 amino acids. J was trimmed by 0 bases and V by 5 bases; bases with no gene match: 6. Germline CDR1 and CDR2: SGHTA and FQGNSA. As DNA, the CDR3 is TGTGCCAGCAGCCCCACGGGACAGATGAACACTGAAGCTTTCTTT. It yields the protein CASSPTGQMNTEAFF.

The V call is TRBV28, the J call TRBJ2-2; TRBD2 might be the D (6 bases). Looked up from germline, CDR1 is MDHEN and CDR2 is SYDVKM. The CDR3 consists of 15 residues. Trimming left V 4 bases short and J 8 bases short, with 17 bases between. CDR3 sequence: CASSSMYAGPGELFF. In DNA, the CDR3 is TGTGCCAGCAGTTCAATGTATGCGGGACCAGGGGAGCTGTTTTTT.

This clone was observed a handful of times. V is TRBV18 and J is TRBJ1-5; D unclear. Germline values: CDR1 KGHSH, CDR2 LQKENI. Trimming removed 6 bases at V and 0 bases at J, with 15 bases between. The CDR3 covers 16 residues. The CDR3 is CASSPMGGNSNQPQHF. The CDR3 DNA follows: TGTGCCAGCTCCCCCATGGGAGGGAATAGCAATCAGCCCCAGCATTTT.

This chain uses TRBV7-9 with TRBJ2-5, with 12 bases matching TRBD2. V shed 5 bases, J shed 5 bases, and the junction held 6 bases outside the gene matches. The germline V gene has CDR1 SEHNR and CDR2 FQNEAQ (reference sequence). There are 15 residues in the CDR3. The CDR3 region is CASSLGLAGKETQYF. The CDR3 DNA reads as TGTGCCAGCAGCCTCGGACTAGCGGGAAAGGAGACCCAGTACTTC.

This clone was recorded a few times. J is TRBJ2-7 and V is TRBV9; 9 bases are shared with TRBD2. Germline V CDR1 and CDR2: SGDLS, YYNGEE. Trimming cost V 0 bases and J 6 bases; bases outside gene matches: 19. The CDR3 has 19 residues. The CDR3 protein is CASSVAPSPIAGALGEQYF. The CDR3 nucleotides are TGTGCCAGCAGCGTAGCTCCCTCCCCCATAGCGGGGGCCCTGGGCGAGCAGTACTTC.

This clone was found a few times. This chain joins TRBV2 and TRBJ2-7, with 7 nucleotides matching TRBD1. The CDR3 has 17 residues. Germline V gives CDR1 SNHLY, CDR2 FYNNEI. The ends lost 3 bases at V and 4 bases at J; junction bases unmatched: 15. The CDR3 loop is CASSDMGAGGLLYEQYF. The CDR3 coding sequence is TGTGCCAGCAGTGATATGGGAGCAGGGGGATTATTATACGAGCAGTACTTC.

The chain recombines TRBV19 with TRBJ2-7, with 10 positions matching TRBD1. With V trimmed by 4 bases and J by 6 bases, 3 bases remained unmatched. This CDR3 is built from 13 residues. The germline V gene has CDR1 LNHDA and CDR2 SQIVND (reference sequence). The CDR3 reads CASSRGTGAEQYF. In DNA form, the CDR3 reads TGTGCCAGTAGTAGGGGGACAGGGGCCGAGCAGTACTTC.

This clone was seen just once. CDR3 nucleotide sequence: TGTGCCAGCAGCCAAGTGGGGCGGAGCGGGAGAGAACGGGAGCAGTTCTTC. This codes for CASSQVGRSGREREQFF. The chain couples TRBV4-2 to TRBJ2-1, with 8 bases aligning to TRBD2. This CDR3 is built from 17 residues. After removal of 1 base from V and 10 bases from J, the junction contained 15 bases not matched to a gene. In germline, CDR1 is LGHNA, CDR2 YNFKEQ.

The chain employs TRBV29-1 and TRBJ2-5; tentative D call: TRBD1 (6 bases). From germline, CDR1 is SQVTM and CDR2 ANQGSEA. This CDR3 has 14 residues. CDR3 amino acids: CSCGLGGDMETQYF. CDR3 DNA: TGCAGTTGTGGCTTGGGTGGGGACATGGAGACCCAGTACTTC.

The chain couples TRBV28 to TRBJ1-5, with a possible D match to TRBD1 (6 bases). Trimming left V 8 bases short and J 2 bases short, with 13 bases between. CDR3 length equals 14 residues. CDR1 MDHEN and CDR2 SYDVKM come from the germline V gene. DNA of the CDR3: TGTGCCAGCCTTATCTCAGGGGGCAATCAGCCCCAGCATTTT. It codes for CASLISGGNQPQHF.